Only a few counts were recorded for the clone carrying this TCR beta chain. The target antigen is unknown. TCR cDNA was made by 5'RACE template switching, adding a universal primer site and UMIs. MiXCR, applied by TCRdb to the 5' RACE reads, yields one record per CDR3 protein. The profile shows about 240,000 distinct CDR3 sequences, 6.9% of them singletons. The data stem from a study of T cells after yellow fever vaccination. Broader study findings: Secondary responses were weaker yet peaked faster, day 5 versus 15. High-abundance clonotypes from the bulk population could contaminate FACS-sorted repertoires.

The ends were cut back, 8 bases at V and 0 bases at J, with 11 bases in the middle. The CDR3 runs to 14 residues. Germline CDR1 and CDR2: WSHSY and SAAADI. The sequence came from a man in his thirties or forties who received the YFV17D yellow fever vaccine. J is TRBJ2-4 and V is TRBV10-2; D is undetermined. Sequenced here: CD4+ T cells sorted from PBMCs, sampled 15 days after the yellow fever booster vaccination. In DNA, the CDR3 is TGCGCCAGCCAACTAACGGTAGCCAAAAACATTCAGTACTTC. Amino acids: CASQLTVAKNIQYF.